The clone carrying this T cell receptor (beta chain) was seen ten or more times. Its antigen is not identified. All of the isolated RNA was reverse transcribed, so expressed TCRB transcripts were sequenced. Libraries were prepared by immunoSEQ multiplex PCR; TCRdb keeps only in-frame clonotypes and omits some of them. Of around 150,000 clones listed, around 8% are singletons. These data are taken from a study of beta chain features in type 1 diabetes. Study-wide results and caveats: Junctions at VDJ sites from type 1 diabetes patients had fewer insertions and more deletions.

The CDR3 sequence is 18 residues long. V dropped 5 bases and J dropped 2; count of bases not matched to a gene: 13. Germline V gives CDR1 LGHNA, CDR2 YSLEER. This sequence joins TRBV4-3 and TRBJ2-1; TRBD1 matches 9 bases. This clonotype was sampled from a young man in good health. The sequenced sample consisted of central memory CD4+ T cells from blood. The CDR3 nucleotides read TGCGCCAGCAGCGCACGAAGGGGAACAGGGGGCGCCTACAATGAGCAGTTCTTC. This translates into CASSARRGTGGAYNEQFF.